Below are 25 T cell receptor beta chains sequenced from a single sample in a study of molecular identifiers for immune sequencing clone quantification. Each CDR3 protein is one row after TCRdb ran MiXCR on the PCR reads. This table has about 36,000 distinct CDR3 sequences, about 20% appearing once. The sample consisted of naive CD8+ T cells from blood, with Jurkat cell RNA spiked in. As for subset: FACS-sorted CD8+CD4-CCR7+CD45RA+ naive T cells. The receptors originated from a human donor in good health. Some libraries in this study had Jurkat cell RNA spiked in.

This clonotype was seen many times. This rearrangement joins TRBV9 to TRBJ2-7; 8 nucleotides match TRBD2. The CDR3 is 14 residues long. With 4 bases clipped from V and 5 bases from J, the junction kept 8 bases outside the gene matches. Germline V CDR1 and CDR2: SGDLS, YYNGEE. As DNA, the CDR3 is TGTGCCAGCAGCCCGGGGGGGCTCGTCAACGAGCAGTACTTC. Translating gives CASSPGGLVNEQYF.

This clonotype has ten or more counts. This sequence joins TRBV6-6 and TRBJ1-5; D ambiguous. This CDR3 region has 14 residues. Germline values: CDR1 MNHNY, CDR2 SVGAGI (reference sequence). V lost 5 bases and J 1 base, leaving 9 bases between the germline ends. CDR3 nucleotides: TGTGCCAGCAGTCCCTCCTCGAGCAATCAGCCCCAGCATTTT. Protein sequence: CASSPSSSNQPQHF.

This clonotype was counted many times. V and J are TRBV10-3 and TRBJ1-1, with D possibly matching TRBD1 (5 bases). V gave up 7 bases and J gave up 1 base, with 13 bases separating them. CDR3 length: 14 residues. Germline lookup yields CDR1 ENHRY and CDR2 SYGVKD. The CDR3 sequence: CAITPGTANTEAFF. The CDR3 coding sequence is TGTGCCATCACCCCGGGGACGGCGAACACTGAAGCTTTCTTT.

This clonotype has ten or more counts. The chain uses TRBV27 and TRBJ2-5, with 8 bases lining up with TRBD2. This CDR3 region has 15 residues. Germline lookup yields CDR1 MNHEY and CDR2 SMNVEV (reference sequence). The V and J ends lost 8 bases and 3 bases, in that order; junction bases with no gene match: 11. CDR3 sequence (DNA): TGTGCCAGCGGTGAACTGGGACTAGGGGAAGAGACCCAGTACTTC. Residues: CASGELGLGEETQYF.

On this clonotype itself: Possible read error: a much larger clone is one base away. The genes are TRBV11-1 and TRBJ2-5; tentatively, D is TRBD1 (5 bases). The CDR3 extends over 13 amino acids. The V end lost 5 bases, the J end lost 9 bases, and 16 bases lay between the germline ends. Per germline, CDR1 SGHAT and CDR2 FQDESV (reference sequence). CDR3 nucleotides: TGTGCCAGCAGCCCCAGGGTAGTGGAGCCCCAGTACTTC. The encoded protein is CASSPRVVEPQYF.

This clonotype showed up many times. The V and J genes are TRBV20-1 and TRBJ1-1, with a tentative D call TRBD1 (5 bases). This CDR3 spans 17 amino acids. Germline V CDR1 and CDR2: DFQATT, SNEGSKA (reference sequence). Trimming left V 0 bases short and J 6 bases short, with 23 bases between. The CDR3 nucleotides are TGCAGTGCTAGAGAGAAGTGGGGGGAGGCCATTTTGGCTGAAGCTTTCTTT. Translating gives CSAREKWGEAILAEAFF.

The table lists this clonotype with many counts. CDR3 protein: CASSHSQGAGEQYF. In DNA, the CDR3 is TGCGCCAGCAGCCATAGTCAGGGGGCAGGTGAGCAGTACTTC. The chain has TRBV4-3 and TRBJ2-7; the match to TRBD1 covers 8 bases. Germline V gene sequence: CDR1 LGHNA, CDR2 YSLEER. The ends lost 3 bases at V and 7 bases at J; junction bases unmatched: 8. The CDR3 spans 14 residues.

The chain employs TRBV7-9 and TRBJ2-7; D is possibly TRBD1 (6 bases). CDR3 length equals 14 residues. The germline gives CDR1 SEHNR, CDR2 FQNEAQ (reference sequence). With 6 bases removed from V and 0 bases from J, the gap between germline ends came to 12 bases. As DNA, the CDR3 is TGTGCCAGCAGTCAGACAGGATTCTCCTACGAGCAGTACTTC. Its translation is CASSQTGFSYEQYF. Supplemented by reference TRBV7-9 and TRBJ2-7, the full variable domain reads DTGVSQNPRHKITKRGQNVTFRCDPISEHNRLYWYRQTLGQGPEFLTYFQNEAQLEKSRLLSDRFSAERPKGSFSTLEIQRTEQGDSAMYLCASSQTGFSYEQYFGPGTRLTVT.

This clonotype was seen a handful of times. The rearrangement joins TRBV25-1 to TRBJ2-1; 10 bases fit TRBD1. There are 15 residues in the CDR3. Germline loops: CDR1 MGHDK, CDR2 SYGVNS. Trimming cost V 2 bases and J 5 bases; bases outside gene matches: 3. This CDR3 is CASSEGGTGDNEQFF. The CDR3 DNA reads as TGTGCCAGCAGTGAAGGGGGGACAGGGGACAATGAGCAGTTCTTC.

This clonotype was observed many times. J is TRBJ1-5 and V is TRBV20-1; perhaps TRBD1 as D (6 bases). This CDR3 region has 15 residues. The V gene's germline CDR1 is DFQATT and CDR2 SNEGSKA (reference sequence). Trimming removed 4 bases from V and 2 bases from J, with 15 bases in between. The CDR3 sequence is CSATIYREGNQPQHF. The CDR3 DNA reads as TGCAGTGCTACGATCTACAGGGAGGGCAATCAGCCCCAGCATTTT.

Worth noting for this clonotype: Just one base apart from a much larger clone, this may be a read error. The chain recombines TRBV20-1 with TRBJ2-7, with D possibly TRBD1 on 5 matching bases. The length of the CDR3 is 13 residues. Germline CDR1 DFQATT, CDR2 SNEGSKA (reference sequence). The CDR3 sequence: CSARTYIGLEQCF. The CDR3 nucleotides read TGCAGTGCGAGGACATATATAGGCCTGGAGCAGTGCTTC.

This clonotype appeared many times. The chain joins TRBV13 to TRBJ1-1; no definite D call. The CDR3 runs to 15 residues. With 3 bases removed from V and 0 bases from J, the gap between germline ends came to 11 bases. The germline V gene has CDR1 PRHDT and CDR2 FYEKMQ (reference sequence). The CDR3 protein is CASSFTEQLNTEAFF. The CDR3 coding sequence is TGTGCCAGCAGCTTTACCGAACAGCTGAACACTGAAGCTTTCTTT.

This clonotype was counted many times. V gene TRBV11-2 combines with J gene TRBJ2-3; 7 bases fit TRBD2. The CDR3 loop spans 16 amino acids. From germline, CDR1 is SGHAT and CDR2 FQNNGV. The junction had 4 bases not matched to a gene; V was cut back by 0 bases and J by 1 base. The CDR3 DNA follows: TGTGCCAGCAGCTTAGATCAGCGGGACGGCACAGATACGCAGTATTTT. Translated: CASSLDQRDGTDTQYF. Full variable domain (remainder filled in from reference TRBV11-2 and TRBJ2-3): EAGVAQSPRYKIIEKRQSVAFWCNPISGHATLYWYQQILGQGPKLLIQFQNNGVVDDSQLPKDRFSAERLKGVDSTLKIQPAKLEDSAVYLCASSLDQRDGTDTQYFGPGTRLTVL.

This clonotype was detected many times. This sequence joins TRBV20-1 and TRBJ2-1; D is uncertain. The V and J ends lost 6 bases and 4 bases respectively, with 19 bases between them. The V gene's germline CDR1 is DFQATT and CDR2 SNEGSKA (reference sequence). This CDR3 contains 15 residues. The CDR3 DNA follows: TGCAGTGCAGAATTGACCCTACCTATTTACAATGAGCAGTTCTTC. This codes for CSAELTLPIYNEQFF.

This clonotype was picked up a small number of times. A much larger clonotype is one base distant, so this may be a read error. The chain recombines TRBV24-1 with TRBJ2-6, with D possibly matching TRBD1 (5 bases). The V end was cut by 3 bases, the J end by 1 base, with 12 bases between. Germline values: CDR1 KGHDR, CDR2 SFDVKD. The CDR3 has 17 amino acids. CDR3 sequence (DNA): TGTGCCACCAGTGATCGTTCGACAGATTCTGGGGCCAACGTCCTGACTTTC. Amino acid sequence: CATSDRSTDSGANVLTF.

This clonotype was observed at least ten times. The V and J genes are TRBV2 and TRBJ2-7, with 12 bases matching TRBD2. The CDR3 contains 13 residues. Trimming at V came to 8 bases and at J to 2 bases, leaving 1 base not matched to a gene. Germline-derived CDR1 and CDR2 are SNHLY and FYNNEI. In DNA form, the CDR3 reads TGTGCCAGCGGACTAGCGGGAACCTACGAGCAGTACTTC. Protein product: CASGLAGTYEQYF.

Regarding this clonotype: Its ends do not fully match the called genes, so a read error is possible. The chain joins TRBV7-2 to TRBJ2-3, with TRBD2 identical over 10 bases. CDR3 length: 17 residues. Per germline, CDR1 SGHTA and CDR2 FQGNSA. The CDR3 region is CASSNPLAGEVSDTQCF. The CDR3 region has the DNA TGTGCCAGCAGCAACCCTCTAGCGGGAGAAGTCTCAGATACGCAGTGTTTC. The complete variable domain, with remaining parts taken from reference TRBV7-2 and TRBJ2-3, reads GAGVSQSPSNKVTEKGKDVELRCDPISGHTALYWYRQSLGQGLEFLIYFQGNSAPDKSGLPSDRFSAERTGGSVSTLTIQRTQQEDSAVYLCASSNPLAGEVSDTQCFGPGTRLTVL.

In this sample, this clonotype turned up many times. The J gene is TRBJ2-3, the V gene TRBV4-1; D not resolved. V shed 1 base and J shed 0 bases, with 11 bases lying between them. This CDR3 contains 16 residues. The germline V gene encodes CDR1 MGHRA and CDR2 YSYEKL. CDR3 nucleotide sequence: TGCGCCAGCAGCCAAGTTGGCGGATCTAGCACAGATACGCAGTATTTT. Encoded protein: CASSQVGGSSTDTQYF.

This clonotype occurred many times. This CDR3 reads CASTGQQETQYF. The CDR3 coding sequence is TGTGCCAGCACGGGACAGCAAGAGACCCAGTACTTC. The chain has TRBV12-3 or TRBV12-4 and TRBJ2-5, with TRBD1 identical over 7 bases. This CDR3 spans 12 amino acids. V shed 7 bases and J 2 bases; nucleotides not matched to a gene: 1.

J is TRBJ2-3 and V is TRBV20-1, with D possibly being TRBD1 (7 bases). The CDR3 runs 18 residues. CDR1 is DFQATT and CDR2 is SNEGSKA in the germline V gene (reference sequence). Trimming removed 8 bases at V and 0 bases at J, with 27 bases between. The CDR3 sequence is CSTRGVREVLASTDTQYF. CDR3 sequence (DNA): TGCAGTACCAGGGGGGTACGGGAAGTTTTAGCGAGCACAGATACGCAGTATTTT.

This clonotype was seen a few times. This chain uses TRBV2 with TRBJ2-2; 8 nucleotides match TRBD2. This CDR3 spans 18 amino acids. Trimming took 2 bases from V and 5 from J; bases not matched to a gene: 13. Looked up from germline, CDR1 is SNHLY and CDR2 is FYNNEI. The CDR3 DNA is TGTGCCAGCAGTGAATGGTTGTTGGTAGCGGGAATTACCGGGGAGCTGTTTTTT. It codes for CASSEWLLVAGITGELFF.

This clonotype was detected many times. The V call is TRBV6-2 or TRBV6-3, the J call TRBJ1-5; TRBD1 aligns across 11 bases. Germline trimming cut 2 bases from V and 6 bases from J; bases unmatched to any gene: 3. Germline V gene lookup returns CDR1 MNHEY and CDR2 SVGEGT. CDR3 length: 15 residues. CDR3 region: CASSYGQGAGQPQHF. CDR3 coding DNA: TGTGCCAGCAGTTACGGACAGGGGGCGGGTCAGCCCCAGCATTTT.

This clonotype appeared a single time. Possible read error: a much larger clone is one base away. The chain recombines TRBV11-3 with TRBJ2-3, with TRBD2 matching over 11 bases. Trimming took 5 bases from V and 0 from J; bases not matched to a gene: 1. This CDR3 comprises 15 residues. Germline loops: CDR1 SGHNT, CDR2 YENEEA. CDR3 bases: TGTGCCAGCAGCCCTAGCGGGAGGAGCACAGATACGCAGTATTTT. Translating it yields CASSPSGRSTDTQYF.

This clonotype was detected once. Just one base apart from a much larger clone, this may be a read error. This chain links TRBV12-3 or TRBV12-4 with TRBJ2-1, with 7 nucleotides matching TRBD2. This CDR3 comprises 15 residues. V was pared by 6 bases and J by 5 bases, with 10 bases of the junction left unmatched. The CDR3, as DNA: TGTGCCAGCAGCACGAGGGACTATTACGACAATGAGCAGTTCTTC. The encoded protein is CASSTRDYYDNEQFF.

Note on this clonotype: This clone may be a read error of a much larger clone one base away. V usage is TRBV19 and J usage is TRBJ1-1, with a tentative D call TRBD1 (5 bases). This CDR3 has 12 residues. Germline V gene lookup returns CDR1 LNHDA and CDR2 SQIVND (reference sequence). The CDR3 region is CACSQGNTEAFF. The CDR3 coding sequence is TGTGCCTGTAGTCAGGGGAACACTGAAGCTTTCTTT.